Below, 2 T cell receptor beta chains from the same sample are listed, as sequenced in a study of identical twins. TCRdb independently ran MiXCR on the 5' RACE reads; one entry per CDR3 protein. The table has 1.5 million to 2 million distinct CDR3 sequences, about 31% seen once. What was sequenced was cord blood. Receptors were obtained from a newborn girl in good health.

This sequence joins TRBV20-1 and TRBJ2-1; D unclear. With 2 bases removed from V and 2 bases from J, the gap between germline ends came to 10 bases. Germline CDR1 DFQATT, CDR2 SNEGSKA (reference sequence). CDR3 size: 14 residues. The CDR3 is CSARSLGTYNEQFF. As DNA, the CDR3 is TGCAGTGCTAGATCTTTGGGGACCTACAATGAGCAGTTCTTC.

The table lists this clonotype with a few counts. This chain uses TRBV5-1 with TRBJ1-2; 9 bases fit TRBD1. This CDR3 is built from 17 residues. CDR1 and CDR2 (germline): SGHRS, YFSETQ. The V gene end was trimmed by 0 bases and the J gene end by 2 bases; junction bases not matched to a gene: 8. DNA of the CDR3: TGCGCCAGCAGCTTGGATTTTGGGGACAGGGCGAACTATGGCTACACCTTC. Amino acids: CASSLDFGDRANYGYTF.